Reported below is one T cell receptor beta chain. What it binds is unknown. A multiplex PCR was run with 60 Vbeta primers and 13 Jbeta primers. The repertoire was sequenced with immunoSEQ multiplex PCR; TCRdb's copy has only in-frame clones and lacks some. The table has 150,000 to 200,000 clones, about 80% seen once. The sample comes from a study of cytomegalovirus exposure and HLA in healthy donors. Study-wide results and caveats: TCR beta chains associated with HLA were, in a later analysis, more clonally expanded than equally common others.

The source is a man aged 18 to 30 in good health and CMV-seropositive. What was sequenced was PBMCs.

The CDR3 DNA follows: TGTGCCAGCGGCCAAGGGGGGGGGTGGAAGGACGAGCAGTACTTC. It yields the protein CASGQGGGWKDEQYF. J is TRBJ2-7 and V is TRBV6-5; D may be TRBD2 (7 bases). The ends were cut back, 8 bases at V and 5 bases at J, with 22 bases in the middle. The CDR3 has 15 amino acids. CDR1 and CDR2 from the germline V gene are MNHEY and SVGAGI.